The source of this T cell receptor (beta chain) is a study of blood T cell repertoires in COVID-19. The wider study: Acute and convalescent COVID-19 samples came from the United States, Italy and Spain. In each case, the material was cDNA or gDNA derived from T cells, B-cell-depleted T cells, or PBMCs.

Germline V CDR1 and CDR2: SGHRS, YFSETQ. The trim removed 0 bases at V and 6 bases at J, leaving 6 bases unmatched. The CDR3 runs 15 residues. Authors' data handling: Scientists estimated how many nucleated cells there were by amplifying reference gene primers. This table comes from immunoSEQ multiplex PCR, and its TCRdb copy is limited to in-frame clones, with some not included. V, J and clone size are taken as reported in that table, and D and trimming were inferred from the DNA itself. Of 450,000 to 500,000 clones detected, 80% to 90% appear once; the ten largest clones hold roughly 3.2%. The chain combines TRBV5-1 with TRBJ1-2; 9 bases are a match to TRBD1. Sequencing used peripheral blood. This clonotype was obtained from a human donor in a cohort sampled during active COVID-19. This chain's CDR3 is CASSLARTGADGYTF. The CDR3 DNA reads TGCGCCAGCAGCTTGGCACGGACAGGGGCTGATGGCTACACCTTC.